The 25 T cell receptor beta chains given below trace back to one sample, sequenced in a study of T cell clones after liver transplantation. Repertoires were generated with immunoSEQ multiplex PCR, while TCRdb's copy carries only in-frame clones and drops some. Of over 100,000 clones in the sample, around 86% were seen once. The material was CD4+ T cells from blood, obtained before liver transplant. Every receptor here comes from a human donor who received a liver transplant.

The chain couples TRBV6-1 to TRBJ2-5; D unresolved. V lost 1 base to trimming and J lost 1 base, with 7 bases between them. The CDR3 covers 14 residues. Germline values: CDR1 MNHNS, CDR2 SASEGT. The CDR3 loop is CASSEVITQETQYF. The DNA for the CDR3 is TGTGCCAGCAGTGAAGTGATTACCCAAGAGACCCAGTACTTC.

The chain combines TRBV4-3 with TRBJ2-1; a possible D gene is TRBD1 (5 bases). This CDR3 has 16 amino acids. The V end lost 0 bases, the J end lost 3 bases, and 12 bases lay between the germline ends. From germline, CDR1 is LGHNA and CDR2 YSLEER. The CDR3 DNA follows: TGCGCCAGCAGCCAAGAAGGCAGGGATAACTACAATGAGCAGTTCTTC. Translating it yields CASSQEGRDNYNEQFF.

The chain employs TRBV5-1 and TRBJ1-2, with TRBD1 identical over 7 bases. CDR1 is SGHRS, CDR2 YFSETQ, per germline. Trimming at V came to 0 bases and at J to 4 bases, leaving 6 bases not matched to a gene. The CDR3 totals 15 residues. CDR3: CASSLGTGSIYGYTF. CDR3 nucleotide sequence: TGCGCCAGCAGCTTGGGGACAGGATCTATCTATGGCTACACCTTC.

CDR3 sequence reads: CASSPGQGRQPQHF. In DNA form, the CDR3 reads TGTGCCAGCTCACCTGGACAGGGGAGGCAGCCCCAGCATTTT. The gene calls are TRBV18 and TRBJ1-5; 9 bases are a match to TRBD1. The J segment lost 7 bases and the V segment lost 3 bases, leaving 4 bases of the junction unmatched. The CDR3 contains 14 residues. CDR1 KGHSH and CDR2 LQKENI come from the germline V gene.

The chain links TRBV14 to TRBJ1-5; no clear D gene. Germline V CDR1 and CDR2: SGHDN, FVKESK. The CDR3 consists of 15 residues. Trimming left V 8 bases short and J 1 base short, with 15 bases between. The DNA for the CDR3 is TGTGCCAGCGCAAAGGGAGCAATCAGCAATCAGCCCCAGCATTTT. Translation: CASAKGAISNQPQHF.

The V gene is TRBV18, the J gene TRBJ1-4; D might be TRBD1 (5 bases). Germline V lookup: CDR1 KGHSH, CDR2 LQKENI. Deletions cut 3 bases from V and 8 bases from J, with 19 bases between. CDR3 size: 16 residues. CDR3 in DNA: TGTGCCAGCTCACCGACGGGAGGGACTTTAGGGGAAAAACTGTTTTTT. Protein: CASSPTGGTLGEKLFF.

The chain joins TRBV7-8 to TRBJ2-3; the match to TRBD2 covers 16 bases. The CDR3 is 19 amino acids. J lost 0 bases, V lost 5 bases, and 8 bases had no gene match. Germline lookup yields CDR1 SGHVS and CDR2 FQNEAQ. CDR3 nucleotide sequence: TGTGCCAGCAGCCCGGGACTAGCGGGAGGGCGATATAGCACAGATACGCAGTATTTT. Translation: CASSPGLAGGRYSTDTQYF.

The chain carries TRBV5-8 and TRBJ1-5; D is perhaps TRBD1 (6 bases). Germline-derived CDR1 and CDR2 are SGHTS and YDEGEE. CDR3 length: 13 residues. V lost 2 bases and J 7 bases, leaving 10 bases between the germline ends. The CDR3 loop is CASSLQGFQPQHF. As DNA, the CDR3 is TGTGCCAGCAGCTTACAGGGTTTCCAGCCCCAGCATTTT.

The V and J genes are TRBV18 and TRBJ1-5; 9 bases map to TRBD1. Germline V lookup: CDR1 KGHSH, CDR2 LQKENI. This CDR3 contains 17 residues. With 4 bases clipped from V and 7 bases from J, the junction kept 14 bases outside the gene matches. CDR3: CASSRDPPGQGTQPQHF. The CDR3 bases are TGTGCCAGCTCACGCGACCCGCCGGGACAGGGTACCCAGCCCCAGCATTTT. The entire variable domain, with the rest obtained from reference TRBV18 and TRBJ1-5, is as follows: NAGVMQNPRHLVRRRGQEARLRCSPMKGHSHVYWYRQLPEEGLKFMVYLQKENIIDESGMPKERFSAEFPKEGPSILRIQQVVRGDSAAYFCASSRDPPGQGTQPQHFGDGTRLSIL.

The chain couples TRBV5-4 to TRBJ1-2, with TRBD1 matching 9 bases. This CDR3 comprises 13 residues. V was pared by 9 bases and J by 3 bases, with 6 bases of the junction left unmatched. Germline CDR1 is SGHNT and CDR2 is YYREEE (reference sequence). The CDR3 sequence: CATIRDRDYGYTF. Written as DNA, the CDR3 is TGTGCCACTATCCGGGACAGGGACTATGGCTACACCTTC.

The gene calls are TRBV5-1 and TRBJ2-6; D is ambiguous. There are 15 residues in the CDR3. Trimming cost V 0 bases and J 0 bases, with 4 bases left between them. Germline V gene lookup returns CDR1 SGHRS and CDR2 YFSETQ. The CDR3 reads CASSLAVSGANVLTF. CDR3 sequence (DNA): TGCGCCAGCAGCTTGGCCGTCTCTGGGGCCAACGTCCTGACTTTC. Full variable domain (rest looked up from reference TRBV5-1 and TRBJ2-6): KAGVTQTPRYLIKTRGQQVTLSCSPISGHRSVSWYQQTPGQGLQFLFEYFSETQRNKGNFPGRFSGRQFSNSRSEMNVSTLELGDSALYLCASSLAVSGANVLTFGAGSRLTVL.

The gene calls are TRBV5-4 and TRBJ1-6; D remains unclear. V was pared by 0 bases and J by 7 bases, with 2 bases between. CDR1 is SGHNT and CDR2 is YYREEE in the germline V gene (reference sequence). This CDR3 comprises 12 residues. The CDR3 is CASSLANSPLHF. The CDR3, as DNA: TGTGCCAGCAGCTTGGCCAATTCACCCCTCCACTTT.

This clone showed up just a few times. This rearrangement joins TRBV7-2 to TRBJ1-1; no definite D call. The V end was cut by 5 bases, the J end by 3 bases, with 10 bases between. The CDR3 has 13 residues. Germline values: CDR1 SGHTA, CDR2 FQGNSA. In DNA, the CDR3 is TGTGCCAGCAGCAAAGAGTCGTACACTGAAGCTTTCTTT. Translating it yields CASSKESYTEAFF.

For this clone: The same CDR3 also results from other DNA sequences found in this sample. CDR3 coding DNA: TGTGCCAGCAGAGAGGGCGGCCGCAATCAGCCCCAGCATTTT. As protein: CASREGGRNQPQHF. This chain links TRBV28 with TRBJ1-5, with D hard to call. This CDR3 is 14 amino acids long. Per germline, CDR1 MDHEN and CDR2 SYDVKM. Trimming shortened V by 6 bases and J by 2 bases, and 11 bases separated the two germline ends.

This chain uses TRBV4-1 with TRBJ1-1; a weak D match, TRBD1 (5 bases). In germline, CDR1 is MGHRA, CDR2 YSYEKL. The V end was cut by 0 bases, the J end by 0 bases, with 14 bases between. The CDR3 contains 17 residues. As DNA, the CDR3 is TGCGCCAGCAGCCAAGACAGGGACCTGAGGTTGAACACTGAAGCTTTCTTT. As protein: CASSQDRDLRLNTEAFF.

The chain couples TRBV15 to TRBJ1-2, with a possible D match to TRBD1 (6 bases). The germline gives CDR1 LNHNV, CDR2 YYDKDF (reference sequence). Trimming stripped 0 bases from V and 6 bases from J, with 8 bases between. The length of the CDR3 is 13 residues. This chain's CDR3 is CATSRDAGDGYTF. The CDR3 DNA is TGTGCCACCAGCAGAGATGCAGGGGATGGCTACACCTTC.

The chain carries TRBV6-5 and TRBJ2-7, with D tentatively TRBD2 (5 bases). This CDR3 is built from 15 residues. Germline V lookup: CDR1 MNHEY, CDR2 SVGAGI. V gave up 0 bases and J gave up 9 bases, with 18 bases separating them. The CDR3 sequence: CASSYSMPGLEGQYF. In DNA, the CDR3 is TGTGCCAGCAGTTACTCGATGCCGGGGTTAGAGGGGCAGTACTTC.

The chain recombines TRBV6-6 with TRBJ1-2; D gene uncertain. The CDR3 spans 16 residues. Germline V lookup: CDR1 MNHNY, CDR2 SVGAGI (reference sequence). V was cut by 5 bases and J by 0 bases, with 16 bases left in between. CDR3 in amino acids: CASSPPVGFTNYGYTF. In DNA form, the CDR3 reads TGTGCCAGCAGTCCCCCCGTGGGCTTTACTAACTATGGCTACACCTTC.

The V call is TRBV2, the J call TRBJ2-3; 14 nucleotides agree with TRBD2. The CDR3 extends over 19 amino acids. Losses at the gene ends were 5 bases for V and 1 base for J; bases not matched to a gene: 11. Germline CDR1 reads SNHLY; CDR2 reads FYNNEI. CDR3 loop: CASSLPGTSGRGGTDTQYF. For the CDR3, the DNA is TGTGCCAGCAGTCTCCCCGGGACTAGCGGGAGAGGGGGCACAGATACGCAGTATTTT.

CDR3: CASSFRQDGEAFF. CDR3 DNA sequence: TGTGCCAGCAGCTTCCGACAGGACGGGGAAGCTTTCTTT. The chain uses TRBV5-4 and TRBJ1-1; tentatively, D is TRBD1 (6 bases). With 2 bases removed from V and 8 bases from J, the gap between germline ends came to 13 bases. Germline CDR1 and CDR2: SGHNT and YYREEE (reference sequence). The CDR3 totals 13 residues. The entire variable domain, with the rest obtained from reference TRBV5-4 and TRBJ1-1, is as follows: ETGVTQSPTHLIKTRGQQVTLRCSSQSGHNTVSWYQQALGQGPQFIFQYYREEENGRGNFPPRFSGLQFPNYSSELNVNALELDDSALYLCASSFRQDGEAFFGQGTRLTVV.

The J gene is TRBJ1-4, the V gene TRBV2; D call uncertain. V gave up 3 bases and J gave up 7 bases, with 12 bases separating them. The CDR3 spans 14 residues. Germline CDR1 reads SNHLY; CDR2 reads FYNNEI. The CDR3 nucleotides are TGTGCCAGCAGTGACCCCAATGAAGGTGAAAAACTGTTTTTT. It specifies CASSDPNEGEKLFF.

The genes are TRBV19 and TRBJ2-2, with D maybe TRBD1 (6 bases). The ends were cut back, 7 bases at V and 0 bases at J, with 21 bases in the middle. The CDR3 loop spans 18 amino acids. From germline, CDR1 is LNHDA and CDR2 SQIVND (reference sequence). The DNA for the CDR3 is TGTGCCAGTATCAAGGGGGTAGGACAGCAATCGAACACCGGGGAGCTGTTTTTT. Translating gives CASIKGVGQQSNTGELFF.

The V and J genes are TRBV10-2 and TRBJ1-5, with 7 bases matching TRBD1. V shed 8 bases, J shed 2 bases, and the junction held 0 bases outside the gene matches. This CDR3 comprises 12 residues. Germline V gene sequence: CDR1 WSHSY, CDR2 SAAADI. CDR3 protein: CASGTGNQPQHF. CDR3 DNA sequence: TGCGCCAGCGGGACAGGCAATCAGCCCCAGCATTTT.

This clone came up a few times. V usage is TRBV5-4 and J usage is TRBJ2-7, with a possible D match to TRBD1 (6 bases). Germline V CDR1 and CDR2: SGHNT, YYREEE (reference sequence). CDR3 size: 15 residues. The V end lost 4 bases, the J end lost 5 bases, and 19 bases lay between the germline ends. CDR3 amino acids: CASSRVGRGADEQYF. DNA of the CDR3: TGTGCCAGCAGCCGAGTTGGCAGGGGTGCGGACGAGCAGTACTTC.

The chain is built from TRBV19 and TRBJ1-5; no reliable D call. Germline assignment: CDR1 LNHDA and CDR2 SQIVND (reference sequence). The germline V and J ends were trimmed by 5 bases and 3 bases, with 14 bases remaining between them. This CDR3 has 15 residues. Here the CDR3 reads CASSFPGVFNQPQHF. CDR3 DNA sequence: TGTGCCAGTAGTTTCCCGGGTGTGTTCAATCAGCCCCAGCATTTT.